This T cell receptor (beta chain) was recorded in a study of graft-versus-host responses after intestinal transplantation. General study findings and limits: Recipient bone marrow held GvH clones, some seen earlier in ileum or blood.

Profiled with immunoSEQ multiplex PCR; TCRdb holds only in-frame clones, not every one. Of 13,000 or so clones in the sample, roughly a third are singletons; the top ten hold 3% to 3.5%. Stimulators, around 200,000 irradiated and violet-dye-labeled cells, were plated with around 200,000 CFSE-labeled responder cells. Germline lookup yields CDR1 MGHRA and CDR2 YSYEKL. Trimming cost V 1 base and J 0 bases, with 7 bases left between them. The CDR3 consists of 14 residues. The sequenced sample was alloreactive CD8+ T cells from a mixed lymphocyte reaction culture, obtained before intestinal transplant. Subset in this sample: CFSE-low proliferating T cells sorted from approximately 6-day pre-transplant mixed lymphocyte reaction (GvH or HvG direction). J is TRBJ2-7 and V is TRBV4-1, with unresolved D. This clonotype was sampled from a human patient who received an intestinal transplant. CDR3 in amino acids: CASSQGASSYEQYF. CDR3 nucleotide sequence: TGCGCCAGCAGCCAAGGGGCAAGCTCCTACGAGCAGTACTTC.